This T cell receptor beta chain was obtained from a study of T cells in Graves' hyperthyroidism and ophthalmopathy. CDR3 size: 14 residues. Trimming pared 5 bases from V and 6 bases from J, leaving 16 bases between. CDR1 SGHRS and CDR2 YFSETQ come from the germline V gene. This clonotype was recorded many times. Under 3 months was the duration of disease in ophthalmopathy patients, who also had a Clinical Activity Score of at least 3 and a NOSPECS grade of at least 4. The TCR beta CDR3 regions underwent amplification using RNA transcripts as the source. An initial round of RT-PCR targeting the TCR CDR3 relied on the HTBI primer set. In TCRdb, the multiplex PCR reads were re-called with MiXCR into one record per CDR3 protein. The table has hundreds of thousands of distinct CDR3 sequences, about 14% seen once.

This TCR was recovered from a man aged 45 to 65 with Graves' ophthalmopathy. Material: blood. The chain employs TRBV5-1 and TRBJ2-3; no definite D call. CDR3 in DNA: TGCGCCAGCAGTCCAGCCATTCGTCCGGATACGCAGTATTTT. Protein: CASSPAIRPDTQYF.